This TCR beta chain was sequenced in a study of CDR3 diversity in severe acne. Germline CDR1 reads LNHNV; CDR2 reads YYDKDF (reference sequence). V lost 4 bases and J lost 1; bases outside the gene matches: 5. This CDR3 has 15 residues. TCRdb re-called the PCR reads through MiXCR, storing one row per CDR3 protein. Of some 84,000 distinct CDR3 sequences listed, around half are singletons. Sequencing was performed on blood. The clonotype comes from a male donor in good health, serving as a control. V is TRBV15 and J is TRBJ2-7; TRBD2 agrees at 9 bases. The DNA for the CDR3 is TGTGCCACCAGCATGAAGACTAGCGGATCCTACGAGCAGTACTTC. Translating it yields CATSMKTSGSYEQYF. Based on the CDR3 plus reference TRBV15 and TRBJ2-7, the full variable domain is DAMVIQNPRYQVTQFGKPVTLSCSQTLNHNVMYWYQQKSSQAPKLLFHYYDKDFNNEADTPDNFQSRRPNTSFCFLDIRSPGLGDTAMYLCATSMKTSGSYEQYFGPGTRLTVT.